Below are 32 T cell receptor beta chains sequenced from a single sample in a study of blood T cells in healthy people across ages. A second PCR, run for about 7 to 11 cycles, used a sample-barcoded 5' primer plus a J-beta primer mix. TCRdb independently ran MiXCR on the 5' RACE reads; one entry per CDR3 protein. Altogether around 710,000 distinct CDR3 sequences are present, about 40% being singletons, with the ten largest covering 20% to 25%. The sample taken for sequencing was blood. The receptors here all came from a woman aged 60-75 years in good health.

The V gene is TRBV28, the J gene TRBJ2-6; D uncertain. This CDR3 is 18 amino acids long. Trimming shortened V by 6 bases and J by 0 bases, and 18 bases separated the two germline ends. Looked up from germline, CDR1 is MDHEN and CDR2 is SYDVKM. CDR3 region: CASSPASTVSSGANVLTF. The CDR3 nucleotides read TGTGCCAGCAGCCCTGCCTCGACTGTTAGCTCTGGGGCCAACGTCCTGACTTTC.

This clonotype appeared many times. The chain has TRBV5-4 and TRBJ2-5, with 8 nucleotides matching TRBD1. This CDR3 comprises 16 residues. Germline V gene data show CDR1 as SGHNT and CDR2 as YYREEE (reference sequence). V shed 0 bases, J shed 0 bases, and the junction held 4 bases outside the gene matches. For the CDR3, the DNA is TGTGCCAGCAGCTTGGTGGGGGGACAGGACCAAGAGACCCAGTACTTC. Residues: CASSLVGGQDQETQYF.

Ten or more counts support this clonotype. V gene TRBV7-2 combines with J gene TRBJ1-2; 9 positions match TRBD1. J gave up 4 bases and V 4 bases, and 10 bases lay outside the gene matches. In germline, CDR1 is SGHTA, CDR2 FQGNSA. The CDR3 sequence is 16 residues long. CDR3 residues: CASSSPRTGEIYGYTF. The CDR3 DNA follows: TGTGCCAGCAGCTCCCCTAGGACAGGGGAAATCTATGGCTACACCTTC.

This CDR3 reads CASSLKLAGGRNEQFF. DNA for the CDR3: TGTGCCAGCAGTTTAAAGCTAGCGGGAGGGAGGAATGAGCAGTTCTTC. The chain employs TRBV27 and TRBJ2-1; 12 bases line up with TRBD2. The CDR3 is 16 residues long. The V and J ends lost 2 bases and 7 bases, in that order; junction bases with no gene match: 6. In germline, CDR1 is MNHEY, CDR2 SMNVEV (reference sequence).

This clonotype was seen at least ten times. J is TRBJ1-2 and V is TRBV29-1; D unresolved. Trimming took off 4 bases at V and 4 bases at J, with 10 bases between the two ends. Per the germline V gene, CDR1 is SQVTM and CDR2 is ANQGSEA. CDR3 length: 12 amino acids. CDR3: CSVAAATYGYTF. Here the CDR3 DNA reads TGCAGCGTTGCAGCGGCCACCTATGGCTACACCTTC.

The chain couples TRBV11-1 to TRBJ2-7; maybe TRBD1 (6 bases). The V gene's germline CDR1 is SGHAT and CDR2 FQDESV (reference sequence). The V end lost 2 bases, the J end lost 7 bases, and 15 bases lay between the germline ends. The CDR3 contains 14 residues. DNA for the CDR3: TGTGCCAGCAGCTTACTACTTTGGGACAATGAGCAGTACTTC. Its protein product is CASSLLLWDNEQYF.

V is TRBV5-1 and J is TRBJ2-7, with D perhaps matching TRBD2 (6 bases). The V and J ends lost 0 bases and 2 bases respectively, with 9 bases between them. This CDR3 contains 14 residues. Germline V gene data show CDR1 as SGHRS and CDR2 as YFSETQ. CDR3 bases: TGCGCCAGCAGCTTGGCTAGCGCGACCTACGAGCAGTACTTC. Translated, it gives CASSLASATYEQYF.

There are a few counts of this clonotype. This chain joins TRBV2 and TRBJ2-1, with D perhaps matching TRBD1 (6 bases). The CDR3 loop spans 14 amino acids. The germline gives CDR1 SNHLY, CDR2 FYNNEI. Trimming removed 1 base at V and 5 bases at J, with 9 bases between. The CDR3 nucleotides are TGTGCCAGCAGTGAAGGGACAGCTAACAATGAGCAGTTCTTC. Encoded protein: CASSEGTANNEQFF.

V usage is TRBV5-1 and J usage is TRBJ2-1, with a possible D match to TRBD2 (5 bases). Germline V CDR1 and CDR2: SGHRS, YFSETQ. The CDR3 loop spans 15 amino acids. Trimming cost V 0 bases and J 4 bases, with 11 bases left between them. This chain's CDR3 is CASSLAPAEYNEQFF. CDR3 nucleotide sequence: TGCGCCAGCAGCTTGGCCCCAGCGGAGTACAATGAGCAGTTCTTC.

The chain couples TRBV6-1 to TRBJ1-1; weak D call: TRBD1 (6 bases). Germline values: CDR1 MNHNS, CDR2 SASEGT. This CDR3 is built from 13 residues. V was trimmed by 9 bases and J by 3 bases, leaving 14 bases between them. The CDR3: CASPRGADTEAFF. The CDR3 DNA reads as TGTGCCAGTCCCCGGGGGGCCGACACTGAAGCTTTCTTT.

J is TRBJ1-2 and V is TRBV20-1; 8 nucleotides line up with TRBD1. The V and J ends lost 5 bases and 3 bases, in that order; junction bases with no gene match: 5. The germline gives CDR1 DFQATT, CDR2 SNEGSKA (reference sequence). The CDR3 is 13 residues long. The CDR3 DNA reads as TGCAGTGCTTTCTCACAGGGGGACTATGGCTACACCTTC. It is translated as CSAFSQGDYGYTF.

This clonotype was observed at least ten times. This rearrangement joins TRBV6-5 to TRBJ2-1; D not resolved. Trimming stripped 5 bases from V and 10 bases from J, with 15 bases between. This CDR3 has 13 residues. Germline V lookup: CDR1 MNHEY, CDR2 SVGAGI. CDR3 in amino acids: CASSTRRAGEQFF. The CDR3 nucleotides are TGTGCCAGCAGTACCAGGCGAGCAGGCGAGCAGTTCTTC.

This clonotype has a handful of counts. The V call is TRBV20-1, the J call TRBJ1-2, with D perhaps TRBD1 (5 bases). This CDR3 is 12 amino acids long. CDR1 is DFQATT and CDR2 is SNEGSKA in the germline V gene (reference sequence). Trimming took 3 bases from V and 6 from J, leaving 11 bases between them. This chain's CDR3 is CSARGTIDGYTF. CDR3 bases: TGCAGTGCTAGGGGGACGATCGATGGCTACACCTTC.

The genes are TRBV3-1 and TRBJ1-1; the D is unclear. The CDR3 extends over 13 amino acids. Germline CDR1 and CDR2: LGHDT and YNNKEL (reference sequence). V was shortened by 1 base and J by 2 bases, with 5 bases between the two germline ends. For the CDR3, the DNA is TGTGCCAGCAGCCAAGCTTCTAACACTGAAGCTTTCTTT. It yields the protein CASSQASNTEAFF.

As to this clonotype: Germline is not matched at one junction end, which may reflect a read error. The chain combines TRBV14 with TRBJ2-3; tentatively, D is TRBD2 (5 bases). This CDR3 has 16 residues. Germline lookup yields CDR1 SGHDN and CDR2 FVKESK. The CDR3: CASSQDGRGDTDTRYF. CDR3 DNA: TGTGCCAGCAGCCAAGATGGACGGGGAGACACAGATACGCGGTATTTT.

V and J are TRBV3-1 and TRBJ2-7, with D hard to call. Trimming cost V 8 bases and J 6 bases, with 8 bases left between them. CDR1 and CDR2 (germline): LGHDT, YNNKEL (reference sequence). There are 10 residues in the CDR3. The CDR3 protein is CASGSPEQYF. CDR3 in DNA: TGTGCCAGCGGATCCCCCGAGCAGTACTTC.

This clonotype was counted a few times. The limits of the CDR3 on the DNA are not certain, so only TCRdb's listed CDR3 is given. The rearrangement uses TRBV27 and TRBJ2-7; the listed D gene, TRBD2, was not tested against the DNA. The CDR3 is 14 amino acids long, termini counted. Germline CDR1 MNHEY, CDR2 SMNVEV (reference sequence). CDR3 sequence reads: CASSSSTSGYEQYF.

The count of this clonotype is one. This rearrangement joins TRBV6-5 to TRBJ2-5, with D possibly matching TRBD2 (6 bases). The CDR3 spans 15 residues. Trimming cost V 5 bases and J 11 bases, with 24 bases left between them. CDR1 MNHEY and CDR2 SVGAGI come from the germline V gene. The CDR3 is CASSDGGTEYYKQYF. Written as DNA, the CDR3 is TGTGCCAGCAGTGATGGCGGGACGGAATACTACAAGCAGTACTTC.

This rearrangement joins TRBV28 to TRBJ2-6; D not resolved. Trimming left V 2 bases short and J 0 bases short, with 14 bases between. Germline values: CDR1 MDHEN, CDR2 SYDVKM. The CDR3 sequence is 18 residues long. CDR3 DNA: TGTGCCAGCAGTTTAGCGTCCCTCTCCACCTCTGGGGCCAACGTCCTGACTTTC. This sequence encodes CASSLASLSTSGANVLTF.

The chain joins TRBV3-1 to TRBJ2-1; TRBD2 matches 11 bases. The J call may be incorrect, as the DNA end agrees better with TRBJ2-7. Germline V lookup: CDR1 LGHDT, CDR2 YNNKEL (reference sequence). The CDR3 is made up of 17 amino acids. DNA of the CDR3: TGTGCCAGCAGCCAAGATGTGGTTAGCGGGGGGGTCGGTGAGCAGTACTTC. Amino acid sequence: CASSQDVVSGGVGEQYF.

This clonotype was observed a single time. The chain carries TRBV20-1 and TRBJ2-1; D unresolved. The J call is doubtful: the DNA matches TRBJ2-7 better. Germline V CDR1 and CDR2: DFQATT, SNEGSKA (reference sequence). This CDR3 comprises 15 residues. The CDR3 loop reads CSARDNRLTYNEQYF. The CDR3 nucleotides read TGCAGTGCTAGAGACAATCGGTTAACCTACAATGAGCAGTACTTC.

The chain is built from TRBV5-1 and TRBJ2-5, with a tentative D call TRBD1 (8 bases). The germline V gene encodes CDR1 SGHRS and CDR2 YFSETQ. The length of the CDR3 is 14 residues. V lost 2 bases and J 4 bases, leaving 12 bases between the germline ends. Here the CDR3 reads CASSLQGGTETQYF. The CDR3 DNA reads TGCGCCAGCAGCTTACAGGGGGGGACAGAGACCCAGTACTTC.

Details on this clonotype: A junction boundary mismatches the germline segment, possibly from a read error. The CDR3 protein is CSVDKGYEQYF. Written as DNA, the CDR3 is TGTAGCGTTGATAAGGGATACGAGCAGTACTTC. J is TRBJ2-7 and V is TRBV29-1; the D gene is possibly TRBD2 (5 bases). The CDR3 spans 11 residues. Looked up from germline, CDR1 is SQVTM and CDR2 is ANQGSEA.

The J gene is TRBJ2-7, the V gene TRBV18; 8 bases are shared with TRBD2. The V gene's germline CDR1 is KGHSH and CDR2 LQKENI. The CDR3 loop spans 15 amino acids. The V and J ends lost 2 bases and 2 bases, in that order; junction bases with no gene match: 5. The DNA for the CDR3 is TGTGCCAGCTCACCAAGGACTAGCCCCCCCTACGAGCAGTACTTC. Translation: CASSPRTSPPYEQYF.

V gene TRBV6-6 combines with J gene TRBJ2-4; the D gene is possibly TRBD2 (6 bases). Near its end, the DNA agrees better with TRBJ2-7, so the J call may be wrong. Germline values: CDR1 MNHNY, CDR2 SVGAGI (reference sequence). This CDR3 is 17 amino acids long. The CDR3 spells CASSYPKAGLRYYEQYF. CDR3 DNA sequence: TGTGCCAGCAGTTACCCGAAGGCGGGACTCCGATACTACGAGCAGTACTTC.

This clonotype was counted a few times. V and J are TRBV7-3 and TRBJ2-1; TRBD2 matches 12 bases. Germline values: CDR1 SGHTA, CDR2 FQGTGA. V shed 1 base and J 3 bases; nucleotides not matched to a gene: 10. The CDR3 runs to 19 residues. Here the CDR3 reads CASSLIPTSGSISYNEQFF. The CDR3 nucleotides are TGTGCCAGCAGCTTAATCCCGACTAGCGGGAGCATCAGCTACAATGAGCAGTTCTTC.

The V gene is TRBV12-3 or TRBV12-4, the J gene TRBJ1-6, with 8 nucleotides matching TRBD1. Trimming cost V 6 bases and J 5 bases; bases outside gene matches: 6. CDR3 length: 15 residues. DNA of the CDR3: TGTGCCAGCAGCCGACAGGGGAGCCATAATTCACCCCTCCACTTT. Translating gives CASSRQGSHNSPLHF.

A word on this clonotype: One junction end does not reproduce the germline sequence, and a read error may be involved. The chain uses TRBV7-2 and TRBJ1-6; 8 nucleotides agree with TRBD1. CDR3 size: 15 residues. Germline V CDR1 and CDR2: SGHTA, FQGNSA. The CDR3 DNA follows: TGTGCCGGCAGCATGGGACAGGCGGGTGATTCACCCCTCCACTTT. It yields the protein CAGSMGQAGDSPLHF. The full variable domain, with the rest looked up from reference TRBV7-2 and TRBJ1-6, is GAGVSQSPSNKVTEKGKDVELRCDPISGHTALYWYRQSLGQGLEFLIYFQGNSAPDKSGLPSDRFSAERTGGSVSTLTIQRTQQEDSAVYLCAGSMGQAGDSPLHFGNGTRLTVT.

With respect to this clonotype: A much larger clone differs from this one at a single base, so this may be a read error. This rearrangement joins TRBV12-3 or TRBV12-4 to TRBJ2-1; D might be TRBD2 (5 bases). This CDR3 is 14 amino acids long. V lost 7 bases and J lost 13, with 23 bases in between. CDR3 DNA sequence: TGTGCCAGCACCCTGTCCCTAGTGGGAGAGACCCAGTTCTTC. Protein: CASTLSLVGETQFF.

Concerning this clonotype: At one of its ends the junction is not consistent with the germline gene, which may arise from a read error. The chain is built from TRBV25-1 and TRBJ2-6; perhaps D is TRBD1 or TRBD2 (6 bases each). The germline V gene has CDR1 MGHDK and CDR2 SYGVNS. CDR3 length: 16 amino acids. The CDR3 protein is CASSELGGPGADVLTF. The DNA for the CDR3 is TGTGCCAGCAGTGAGCTCGGGGGTCCAGGGGCCGACGTCCTGACTTTC. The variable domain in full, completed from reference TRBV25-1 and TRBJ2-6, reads EADIYQTPRYLVIGTGKKITLECSQTMGHDKMYWYQQDPGMELHLIHYSYGVNSTEKGDLSSESTVSRIRTEHFPLTLESARPSHTSQYLCASSELGGPGADVLTFGAGSRLTVL.

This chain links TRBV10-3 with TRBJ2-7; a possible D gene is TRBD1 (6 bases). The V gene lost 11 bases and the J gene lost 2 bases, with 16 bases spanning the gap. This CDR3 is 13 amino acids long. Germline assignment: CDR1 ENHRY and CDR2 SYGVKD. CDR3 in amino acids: CAVGTTGPYEQYF. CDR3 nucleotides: TGTGCCGTCGGTACGACAGGCCCCTACGAGCAGTACTTC.

The CDR3 loop is CASGFGQALGETQYF. In DNA, the CDR3 is TGTGCTAGTGGTTTCGGACAGGCCCTAGGTGAGACCCAGTACTTC. This chain uses TRBV12-5 with TRBJ2-4; 7 nucleotides line up with TRBD1. The J call is doubtful: the DNA matches TRBJ2-5 better. CDR1 is LGHNT and CDR2 is FRNRAP in the germline V gene. The CDR3 has 15 amino acids.